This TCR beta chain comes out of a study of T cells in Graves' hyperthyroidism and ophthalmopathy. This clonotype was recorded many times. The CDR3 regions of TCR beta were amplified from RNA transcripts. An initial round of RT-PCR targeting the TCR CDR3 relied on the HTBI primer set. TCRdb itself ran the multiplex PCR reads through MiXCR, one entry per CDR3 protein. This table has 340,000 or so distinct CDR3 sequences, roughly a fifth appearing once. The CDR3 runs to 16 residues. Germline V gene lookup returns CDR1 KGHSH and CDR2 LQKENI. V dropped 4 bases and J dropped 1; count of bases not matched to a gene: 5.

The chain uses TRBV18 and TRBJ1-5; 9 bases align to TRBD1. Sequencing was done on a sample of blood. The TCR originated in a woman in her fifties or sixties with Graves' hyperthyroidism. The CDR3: CASSRGDRGSNQPQHF. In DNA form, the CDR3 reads TGTGCCAGCTCACGCGGTGACAGGGGGAGCAATCAGCCCCAGCATTTT.